This TCR beta chain was retrieved from a study of shared clonotypes between healthy human individuals. Study in general: Donors had three CD4 naive, three CD4 memory, two CD8 naive and one CD8 memory plate apiece. Whole-study results and caveats: Shared clonotypes across all four donors exceeded non-shared ones in generation probability.

The CDR3 loop spans 15 amino acids. Per germline, CDR1 SQVTM and CDR2 ANQGSEA. Terminally differentiated effector memory CD45RA+ cells were left out of the naive CD8 fraction, which was CD45RO-negative and positively selected for CCR7. Assay used: immunoSEQ multiplex PCR; TCRdb lists only in-frame clones, some missing. The profile shows around 1,900,000 clones, just under 95% of them singletons. A word on this clone: Its antigen is still unknown.

J is TRBJ1-1 and V is TRBV29-1; weak D call: TRBD1 (6 bases). Material for sequencing was naive CD8+ T cells from PBMCs. The TCR comes from a young man in good health. Some clones in this sample may be carry-over from other donors' samples. CDR3 in DNA: TGCCCCATCCACCCGGGCAGGGGACGGGACACTGAAGCTTTCTTT. The encoded protein is CPIHPGRGRDTEAFF. The whole variable domain, remainder taken from reference TRBV29-1 and TRBJ1-1, is SAVISQKPSRDICQRGTSLTIQCQVDSQVTMMFWYRQQPGQSLTLIATANQGSEATYESGFVIDKFPISRPNLTFSTLTVSNMSPEDSSIYLCPIHPGRGRDTEAFFGQGTRLTVV.